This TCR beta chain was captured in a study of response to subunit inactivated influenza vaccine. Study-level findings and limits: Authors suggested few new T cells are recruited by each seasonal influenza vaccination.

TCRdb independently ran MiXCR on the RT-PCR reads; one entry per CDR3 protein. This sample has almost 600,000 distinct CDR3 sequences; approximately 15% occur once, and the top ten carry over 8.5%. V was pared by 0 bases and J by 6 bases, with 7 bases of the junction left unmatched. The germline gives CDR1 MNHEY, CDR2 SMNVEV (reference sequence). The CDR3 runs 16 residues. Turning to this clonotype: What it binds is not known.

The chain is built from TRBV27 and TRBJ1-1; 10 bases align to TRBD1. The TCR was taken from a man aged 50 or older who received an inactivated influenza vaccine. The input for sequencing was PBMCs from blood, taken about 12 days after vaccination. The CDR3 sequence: CASSLSVGQGVAEAFF. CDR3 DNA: TGTGCCAGCAGTTTATCGGTCGGACAGGGGGTTGCTGAAGCTTTCTTT.